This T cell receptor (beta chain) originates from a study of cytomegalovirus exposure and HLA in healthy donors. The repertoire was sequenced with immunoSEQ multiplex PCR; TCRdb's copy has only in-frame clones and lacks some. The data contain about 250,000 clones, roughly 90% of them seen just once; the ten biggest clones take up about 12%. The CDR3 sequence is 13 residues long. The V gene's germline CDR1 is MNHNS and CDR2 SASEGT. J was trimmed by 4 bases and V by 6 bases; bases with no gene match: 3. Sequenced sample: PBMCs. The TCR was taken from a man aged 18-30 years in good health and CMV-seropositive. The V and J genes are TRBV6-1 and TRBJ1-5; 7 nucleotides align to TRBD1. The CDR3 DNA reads TGTGCCAGCAGGACGACAGGGAATCAGCCCCAGCATTTT. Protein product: CASRTTGNQPQHF.